A selection of T cell receptor beta chains follows, all from one sample in a study of T cells after yellow fever vaccination. TCRdb ran MiXCR on the 5' RACE reads and lists one entry per CDR3 protein. The sample holds over 45,000 distinct CDR3 sequences; around 7% are singletons and the top ten take roughly two fifths. Sequenced material: CD8+ T cells sorted from PBMCs, taken on the day of the first yellow fever vaccination. The receptors were gathered from a man aged 18 to 35 who received the YFV17D yellow fever vaccine. CDR3s include the opening cysteine and the closing phenylalanine or tryptophan. D genes are given only for firm matches. The size entry is marked missing in some rows and otherwise reads once, few, many or a size class.

d_gene	abundance	j_gene	v_gene	CDR3aa	CDR3nt
NA	NA	TRBJ1-5	TRBV14	CASSRKSGGVRRPQHF	TGTGCCAGCAGCCGGAAGAGTGGGGGAGTTAGGAGGCCCCAGCATTTT
NA	NA	TRBJ2-1	TRBV2	CASSLFAGATNEQFF	TGTGCCAGCAGTCTATTCGCGGGGGCCACCAATGAGCAGTTCTTC
NA	NA	TRBJ1-5	TRBV7-9	CASSLVGGIDSNQPQHF	TGTGCCAGCAGCTTAGTAGGAGGGATCGATAGCAATCAGCCCCAGCATTTT
NA	many	TRBJ2-2	TRBV4-2	CAFQAGPNTGELFF	TGTGCCTTTCAGGCCGGGCCGAACACCGGGGAGCTGTTTTTT
TRBD1	NA	TRBJ2-3	TRBV2	CASSGGQEDPFTDTQYF	TGTGCCAGCAGCGGGGGACAGGAAGATCCTTTCACAGATACGCAGTATTTT
TRBD2	NA	TRBJ2-1	TRBV6-4	CASSETSPYNEQFF	TGTGCCAGCAGCGAGACTAGCCCCTACAATGAGCAGTTCTTC
NA	few	TRBJ2-3	TRBV4-3	CASSQRANADTQYF	TGCGCCAGCAGCCAGCGGGCGAATGCAGATACGCAGTATTTT
NA	NA	TRBJ2-7	TRBV12-5	CASGYDEQYF	TGTGCTAGTGGTTACGACGAGCAGTACTTC
NA	few	TRBJ2-5	TRBV12-3/TRBV12-4	CASSPHRVLAQYF	TGTGCCAGCAGCCCTCACCGGGTCTTGGCCCAGTACTTC
TRBD1	many	TRBJ2-2	TRBV5-1	CASRLGTGTTGELFF	TGCGCCAGCCGTTTGGGGACAGGGACGACCGGGGAGCTGTTTTTT
NA	NA	TRBJ1-2	TRBV9	CASSGAPDRDGYTF	TGTGCCAGCAGCGGAGCCCCTGACAGAGATGGCTACACCTTC
NA	few	TRBJ2-2	TRBV6-5	CASSYLSIPDTGELFF	TGTGCCAGCAGTTACTTATCTATCCCGGACACCGGGGAGCTGTTTTTT
TRBD1	many	TRBJ2-5	TRBV28	CASSREGTDARETQYF	TGTGCCAGCAGCCGCGAGGGGACAGACGCTCGAGAGACCCAGTACTTC
TRBD2	NA	TRBJ2-5	TRBV7-2	CASSLVGGEETQYF	TGTGCCAGCAGCTTAGTCGGGGGGGAAGAGACCCAGTACTTC
TRBD1	many	TRBJ2-2	TRBV10-3	CAIRPGQGLTGELFF	TGTGCCATCAGACCGGGACAGGGACTCACCGGGGAGCTGTTTTTT
NA	NA	TRBJ1-1	TRBV12-3/TRBV12-4	CASSLGYLNTEAFF	TGTGCCAGCAGTTTAGGTTACCTGAACACTGAAGCTTTCTTT
NA	NA	TRBJ2-1	TRBV5-4	CASSLWGPDEQFF	TGTGCCAGCAGCTTATGGGGGCCGGATGAGCAGTTCTTC
TRBD1	few	TRBJ2-7	TRBV28	CASSFRDRETYEQYF	TGTGCCAGCAGTTTCAGGGACAGGGAGACGTACGAGCAGTACTTC
NA	NA	TRBJ2-1	TRBV6-2/TRBV6-3	CASSRNRVFEQFF	TGTGCCAGCAGTCGGAACAGGGTCTTTGAGCAGTTCTTC
NA	many	TRBJ2-1	TRBV15	CATSGDSSYNEQFF	TGTGCCACCAGCGGGGACTCGTCCTACAATGAGCAGTTCTTC
NA	few	TRBJ2-3	TRBV30	CAWSSAGSTDTQYF	TGTGCCTGGAGTTCGGCGGGAAGCACAGATACGCAGTATTTT
TRBD2	few	TRBJ2-1	TRBV9	CASSKLAGTYNEQFF	TGTGCCAGCAGCAAACTAGCGGGGACCTACAATGAGCAGTTCTTC
TRBD2	NA	TRBJ2-3	TRBV4-2	CASSQDFGGAVDTQYF	TGTGCCAGCAGCCAAGATTTCGGGGGGGCCGTAGATACGCAGTATTTT
NA	many	TRBJ2-1	TRBV9	CASSGPSTSVNEQFF	TGTGCCAGCAGCGGGCCCTCGACTAGTGTCAATGAGCAGTTCTTC
TRBD1	NA	TRBJ1-4	TRBV12-3/TRBV12-4	CASSLPGQGNEKLFF	TGTGCCAGCAGTCTACCGGGACAGGGAAATGAAAAACTGTTTTTT
NA	many	TRBJ1-6	TRBV4-1	CASSQVGPGSGNSPLHF	TGCGCCAGCAGCCAAGTGGGCCCAGGGTCCGGTAATTCACCCCTCCACTTT
NA	many	TRBJ2-2	TRBV28	CASREAGKTGELFF	TGTGCCAGCAGGGAGGCCGGCAAAACCGGGGAGCTGTTTTTT
NA	many	TRBJ1-2	TRBV5-4	CASSLVDVYGYTF	TGTGCCAGCAGCTTAGTGGACGTCTATGGCTACACCTTC
NA	many	TRBJ2-5	TRBV4-1	CASSSAGGQETQYF	TGCGCCAGCAGCTCAGCGGGCGGCCAAGAGACCCAGTACTTC
NA	NA	TRBJ2-1	TRBV27	CASSWRGGPREEQFF	TGTGCCAGCAGTTGGAGGGGGGGCCCAAGGGAAGAGCAGTTCTTC
NA	few	TRBJ1-5	TRBV5-6	CASSLALTSNQPQHF	TGTGCCAGCAGCTTGGCCTTGACCAGCAATCAGCCCCAGCATTTT
NA	few	TRBJ1-3	TRBV5-5	CASSFVSPGNTIYF	TGTGCCAGCAGCTTCGTCAGTCCTGGAAACACCATATATTTT
NA	few	TRBJ2-2	TRBV4-3	CASSQGRGGGGELFF	TGCGCCAGCAGCCAAGGCAGGGGAGGAGGCGGGGAGCTGTTTTTT
NA	NA	TRBJ2-1	TRBV11-2	CASSFGVSYNEQFF	TGTGCCAGCAGCTTCGGGGTCTCCTACAATGAGCAGTTCTTC
TRBD1	many	TRBJ2-7	TRBV7-2	CASSFWDRDEQYF	TGTGCCAGCAGCTTCTGGGACAGGGACGAGCAGTACTTC
TRBD1	many	TRBJ1-2	TRBV5-6	CASSDGDSNYGYTF	TGTGCCAGCAGCGATGGGGACAGTAACTATGGCTACACCTTC
NA	many	TRBJ1-1	TRBV27	CASSLVPTFGAGAFF	TGTGCCAGCAGTTTGGTCCCTACCTTTGGTGCTGGAGCTTTCTTT
NA	few	TRBJ2-5	TRBV5-5	CASDQGWGYQETQYF	TGTGCCAGCGATCAGGGGTGGGGGTACCAAGAGACCCAGTACTTC
TRBD1	many	TRBJ2-1	TRBV5-1	CASMPGGTGDHEQFF	TGCGCCAGCATGCCAGGTGGGACAGGGGACCATGAGCAGTTCTTC
TRBD1	many	TRBJ2-3	TRBV24-1	CATSDPRQGWGTDTQYF	TGTGCCACCAGTGATCCGCGACAGGGATGGGGCACAGATACGCAGTATTTT
TRBD2	many	TRBJ2-1	TRBV6-1	CASYRGGRWNEQFF	TGTGCCAGCTACCGCGGGGGGCGGTGGAATGAGCAGTTCTTC
TRBD2	many	TRBJ2-1	TRBV6-2/TRBV6-3	CASSYSTALAGGGNEQFF	TGTGCCAGCAGTTACTCAACAGCACTAGCGGGGGGAGGGAATGAGCAGTTCTTC
NA	NA	TRBJ1-5	TRBV4-3	CASSPGAGVRRNQPQHF	TGCGCCAGCAGCCCCGGGGCAGGGGTCCGTCGCAATCAGCCCCAGCATTTT
NA	few	TRBJ1-4	TRBV28	CASSYTGGGKLFF	TGTGCCAGCAGTTACACGGGGGGGGGAAAACTGTTTTTT
NA	many	TRBJ1-5	TRBV4-1	CASSQDSGGSQPQHF	TGCGCCAGCAGCCAAGATTCCGGGGGCAGTCAGCCCCAGCATTTT
NA	NA	TRBJ2-1	TRBV29-1	CSVEGRSEHNEQFF	TGCAGCGTTGAAGGAAGGAGCGAACACAATGAGCAGTTCTTC
NA	few	TRBJ1-1	TRBV5-1	CASSFEQENTEAFF	TGCGCCAGCAGCTTCGAACAGGAGAACACTGAAGCTTTCTTT
NA	many	TRBJ2-3	TRBV11-1	CASSSPRGNGASTDTQYF	TGTGCCAGCAGCTCTCCCCGAGGGAACGGGGCTAGCACAGATACGCAGTATTTT
NA	many	TRBJ2-7	TRBV20-1	CSARDAYEQYF	TGCAGTGCCCGGGACGCTTACGAGCAGTACTTC
NA	many	TRBJ1-5	TRBV19	CASTVGNQPQHF	TGTGCCAGTACGGTTGGCAATCAGCCCCAGCATTTT
TRBD2	NA	TRBJ2-3	TRBV5-4	CASSFPRAGGTDTQYF	TGTGCCAGCAGCTTCCCCCGAGCGGGGGGCACAGATACGCAGTATTTT
NA	NA	TRBJ2-1	TRBV20-1	CSPPSGGATYNEQFF	TGCAGTCCCCCCTCGGGCGGGGCCACCTACAATGAGCAGTTCTTC
NA	many	TRBJ2-7	TRBV5-6	CASTRTASYEQYF	TGTGCCAGCACTCGGACAGCTTCCTACGAGCAGTACTTC